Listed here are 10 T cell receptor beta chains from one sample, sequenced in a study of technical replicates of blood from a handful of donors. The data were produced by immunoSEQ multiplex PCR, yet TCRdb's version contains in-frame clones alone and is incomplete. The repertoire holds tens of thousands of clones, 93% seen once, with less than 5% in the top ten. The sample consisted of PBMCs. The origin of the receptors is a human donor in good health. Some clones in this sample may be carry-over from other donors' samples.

Here the CDR3 reads CAWSLDRGTDTQYF. The CDR3 DNA reads as TGTGCCTGGAGTCTGGACAGGGGCACAGATACGCAGTATTTT. The V call is TRBV30, the J call TRBJ2-3; 8 nucleotides match TRBD1. V lost 2 bases to trimming and J lost 1 base; unmatched junction nucleotides: 2. Germline loops: CDR1 GTSNPN, CDR2 SVGIG (reference sequence). This CDR3 comprises 14 residues.

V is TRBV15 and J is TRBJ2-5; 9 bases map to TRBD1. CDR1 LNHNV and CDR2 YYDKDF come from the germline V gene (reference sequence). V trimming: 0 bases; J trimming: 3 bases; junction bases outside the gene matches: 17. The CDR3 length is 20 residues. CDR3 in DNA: TGTGCCACCAGCAGAGACGGGGGCTCCGGGACAGGGTCTGTGGAAGAGACCCAGTACTTC. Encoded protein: CATSRDGGSGTGSVEETQYF.

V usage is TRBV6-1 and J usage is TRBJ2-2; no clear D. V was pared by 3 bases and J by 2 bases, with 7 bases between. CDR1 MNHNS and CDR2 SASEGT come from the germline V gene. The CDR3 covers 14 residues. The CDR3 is CASSDNINTGELFF. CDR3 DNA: TGTGCCAGCAGTGATAACATCAACACCGGGGAGCTGTTTTTT.

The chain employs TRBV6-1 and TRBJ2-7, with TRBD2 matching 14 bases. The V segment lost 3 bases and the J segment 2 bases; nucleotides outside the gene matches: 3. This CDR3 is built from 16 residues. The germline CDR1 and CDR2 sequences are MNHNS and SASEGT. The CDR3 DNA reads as TGTGCCAGCAGTGACGGACTAGCGGGGGGTACCTACGAGCAGTACTTC. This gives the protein CASSDGLAGGTYEQYF.

This CDR3 is CASSWGLSSYEQYF. The CDR3 nucleotides are TGTGCCAGCAGTTGGGGACTATCTTCCTACGAGCAGTACTTC. The rearrangement joins TRBV7-9 to TRBJ2-7; TRBD2 matches at 7 bases. CDR1 SEHNR and CDR2 FQNEAQ come from the germline V gene (reference sequence). The CDR3 sequence is 14 residues long. Trimming took 6 bases from V and 1 from J; bases not matched to a gene: 6.

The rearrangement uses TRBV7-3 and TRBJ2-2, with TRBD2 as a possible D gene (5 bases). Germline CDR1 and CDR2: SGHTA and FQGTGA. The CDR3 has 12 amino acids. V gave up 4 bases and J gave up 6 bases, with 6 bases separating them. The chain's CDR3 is CASSWESGELFF. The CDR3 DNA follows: TGTGCCAGCAGCTGGGAGTCCGGGGAGCTGTTTTTT.

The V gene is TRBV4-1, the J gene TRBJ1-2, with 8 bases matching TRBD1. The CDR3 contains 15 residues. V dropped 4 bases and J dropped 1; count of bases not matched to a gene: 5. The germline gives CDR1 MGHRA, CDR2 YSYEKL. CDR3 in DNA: TGCGCCAGCAGCCCCAGACAGGGGAGTAACTATGGCTACACCTTC. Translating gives CASSPRQGSNYGYTF.

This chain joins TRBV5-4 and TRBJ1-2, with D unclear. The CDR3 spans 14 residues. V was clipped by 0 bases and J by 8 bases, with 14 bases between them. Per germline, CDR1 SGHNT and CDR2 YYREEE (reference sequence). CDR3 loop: CASSLDTNPQGYTF. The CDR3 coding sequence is TGTGCCAGCAGCTTGGATACAAATCCGCAGGGCTACACCTTC.

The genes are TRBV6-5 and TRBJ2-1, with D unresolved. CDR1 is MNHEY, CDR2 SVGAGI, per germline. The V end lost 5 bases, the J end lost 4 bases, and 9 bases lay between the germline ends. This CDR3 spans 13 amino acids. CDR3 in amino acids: CASSGGVYNEQFF. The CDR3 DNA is TGTGCCAGCAGTGGCGGCGTATACAATGAGCAGTTCTTC.

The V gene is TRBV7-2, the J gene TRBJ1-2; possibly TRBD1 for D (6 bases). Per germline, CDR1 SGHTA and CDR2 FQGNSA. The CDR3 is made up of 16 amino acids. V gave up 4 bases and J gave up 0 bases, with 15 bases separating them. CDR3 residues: CASSSYSGATNYGYTF. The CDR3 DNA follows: TGTGCCAGCAGCTCGTATTCAGGGGCTACTAACTATGGCTACACCTTC.